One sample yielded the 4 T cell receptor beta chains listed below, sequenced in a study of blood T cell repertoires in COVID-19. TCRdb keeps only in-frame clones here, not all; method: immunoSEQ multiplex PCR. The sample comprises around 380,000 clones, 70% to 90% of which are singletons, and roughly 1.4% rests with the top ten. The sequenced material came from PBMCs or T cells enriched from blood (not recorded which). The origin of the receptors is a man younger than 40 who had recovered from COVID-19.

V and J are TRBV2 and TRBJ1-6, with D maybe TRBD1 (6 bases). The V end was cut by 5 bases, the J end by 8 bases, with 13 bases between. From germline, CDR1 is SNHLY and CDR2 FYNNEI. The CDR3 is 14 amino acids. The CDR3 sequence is CASSRAGEYSPLHF. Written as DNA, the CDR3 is TGTGCCAGCAGTCGGGCAGGGGAGTATTCACCCCTCCACTTT.

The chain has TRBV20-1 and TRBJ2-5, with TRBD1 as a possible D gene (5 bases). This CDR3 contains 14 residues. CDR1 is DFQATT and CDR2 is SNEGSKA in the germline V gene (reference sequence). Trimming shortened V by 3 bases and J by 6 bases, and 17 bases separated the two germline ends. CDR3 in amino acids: CSASRSAGQKTQYF. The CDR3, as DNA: TGCAGTGCTAGTAGGTCGGCAGGGCAAAAGACCCAGTACTTC.

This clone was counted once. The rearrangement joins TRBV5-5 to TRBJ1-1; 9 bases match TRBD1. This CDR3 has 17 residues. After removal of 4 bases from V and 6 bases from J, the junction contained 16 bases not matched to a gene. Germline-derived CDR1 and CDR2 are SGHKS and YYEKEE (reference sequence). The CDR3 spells CASSRRDRARGDAEAFF. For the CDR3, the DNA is TGTGCCAGCAGCCGGCGGGACAGGGCGAGGGGCGACGCTGAAGCTTTCTTT.

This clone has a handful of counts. The chain's CDR3 is CASSPGVMNTEAFF. The CDR3 coding sequence is TGTGCCAGCAGCCCCGGGGTCATGAACACTGAAGCTTTCTTT. The chain couples TRBV7-2 to TRBJ1-1; unclear D gene. Germline values: CDR1 SGHTA, CDR2 FQGNSA. This CDR3 comprises 14 residues. The V end was cut by 5 bases, the J end by 0 bases, with 10 bases between.